The clone carrying this T cell receptor beta chain was observed many times. V dropped 5 bases and J dropped 2 bases, with 13 bases sitting between them. There are 13 residues in the CDR3. Germline CDR1 and CDR2: DFQATT and SNEGSKA (reference sequence). Via MiXCR, TCRdb re-called the 5' RACE reads, giving one row per CDR3 protein. Here the sample spans hundreds of thousands of distinct CDR3 sequences, approximately 18% being singletons. This entry comes from a study of identical twins. This sample also belongs to another study, concerning T cells expressing NK-cell markers.

The rearrangement links TRBV20-1 to TRBJ2-7; perhaps TRBD2 as D (6 bases). Sequencing was carried out using PBMCs. The clonotype comes from a young woman in good health. CDR3 in amino acids: CSAGLASPYEQYF. The CDR3 nucleotides are TGCAGTGCTGGGCTAGCGAGTCCCTACGAGCAGTACTTC.